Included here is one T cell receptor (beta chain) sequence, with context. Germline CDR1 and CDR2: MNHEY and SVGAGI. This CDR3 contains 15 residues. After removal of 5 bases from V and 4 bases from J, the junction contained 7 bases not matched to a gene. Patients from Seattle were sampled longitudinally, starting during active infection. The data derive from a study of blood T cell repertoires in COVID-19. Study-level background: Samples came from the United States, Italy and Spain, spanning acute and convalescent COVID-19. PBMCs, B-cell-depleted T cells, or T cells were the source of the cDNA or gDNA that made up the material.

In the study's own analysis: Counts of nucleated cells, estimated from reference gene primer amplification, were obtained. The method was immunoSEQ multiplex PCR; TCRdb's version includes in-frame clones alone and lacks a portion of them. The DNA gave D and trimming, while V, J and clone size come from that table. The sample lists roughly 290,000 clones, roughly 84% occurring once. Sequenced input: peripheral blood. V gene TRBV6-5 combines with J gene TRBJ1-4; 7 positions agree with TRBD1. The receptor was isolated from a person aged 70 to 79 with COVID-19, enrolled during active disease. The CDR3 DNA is TGTGCCAGCAGTCCCGGGACAGCTGGTAATGAAAAACTGTTTTTT. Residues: CASSPGTAGNEKLFF.